Below, 18 T cell receptor beta chains from the same sample are listed, as sequenced in a study of blood T cell repertoires in COVID-19. Some clones are missing from TCRdb's copy, which holds only in-frame ones; the method was immunoSEQ multiplex PCR. This sample has roughly 140,000 clones, with more than 65% found just once. The sample comprised peripheral blood. All receptors come from a man aged 60 to 69 with active or convalescent COVID-19.

This rearrangement joins TRBV4-3 to TRBJ2-7; TRBD2 matches at 8 bases. The CDR3 has 16 amino acids. CDR1 is LGHNA, CDR2 YSLEER, per germline. V lost 1 base, J lost 7 bases, and 12 bases stayed unmatched. CDR3 DNA: TGCGCCAGCAGCCAAGTGGCGATCAGCGGGGGCGGGGAGCAGTACTTC. Protein: CASSQVAISGGGEQYF.

J is TRBJ1-2 and V is TRBV6-5, with TRBD1 as a possible D gene (6 bases). V was trimmed by 1 base and J by 5 bases, leaving 14 bases between them. This CDR3 spans 15 amino acids. The germline CDR1 and CDR2 sequences are MNHEY and SVGAGI. The CDR3 region has the DNA TGTGCCAGCAGTTACTACGTCCGGGACACGTATGGCTACACCTTC. Protein sequence: CASSYYVRDTYGYTF.

The chain recombines TRBV27 with TRBJ1-2, with TRBD1 matching 9 bases. Germline CDR1 and CDR2: MNHEY and SMNVEV (reference sequence). CDR3 length: 13 amino acids. J gave up 10 bases and V 5 bases, and 8 bases lay outside the gene matches. CDR3 amino acids: CASSTGQGIDYTF. The CDR3 DNA follows: TGTGCCAGCAGTACCGGACAGGGGATCGACTACACCTTC.

The rearrangement links TRBV19 to TRBJ1-5; 10 bases line up with TRBD1. Germline V gene lookup returns CDR1 LNHDA and CDR2 SQIVND (reference sequence). CDR3 length: 16 amino acids. Trimming cost V 7 bases and J 9 bases; bases outside gene matches: 15. The CDR3 DNA reads TGTGCCAGTACCCCAGGGACAGGGGCCGCCTCGGGGCCCCAGCATTTT. This sequence encodes CASTPGTGAASGPQHF.

The CDR3 here is CASSDDRDTEAFF. The CDR3 nucleotides are TGTGCCAGCAGCGACGACAGGGACACTGAAGCTTTCTTT. The chain couples TRBV13 to TRBJ1-1, with 7 bases fitting TRBD1. The CDR3 has 13 amino acids. Germline V CDR1 and CDR2: PRHDT, FYEKMQ (reference sequence). Unmatched junction bases numbered 3, after V lost 5 bases and J lost 3 bases.

This clone was seen just once. The rearrangement joins TRBV9 to TRBJ2-2, with 8 bases matching TRBD2. Germline V gene sequence: CDR1 SGDLS, CDR2 YYNGEE. J lost 1 base, V lost 0 bases, and 5 bases had no gene match. The CDR3 sequence is 17 residues long. The CDR3 DNA is TGTGCCAGCAGCGTAGACGGCGGGGGGAAGAACACCGGGGAGCTGTTTTTT. It translates to CASSVDGGGKNTGELFF. The full variable domain, with the rest looked up from reference TRBV9 and TRBJ2-2, is DSGVTQTPKHLITATGQRVTLRCSPRSGDLSVYWYQQSLDQGLQFLIQYYNGEERAKGNILERFSAQQFPDLHSELNLSSLELGDSALYFCASSVDGGGKNTGELFFGEGSRLTVL.

The J gene is TRBJ1-5, the V gene TRBV2, with D possibly TRBD1 on 5 matching bases. Per germline, CDR1 SNHLY and CDR2 FYNNEI. This CDR3 has 15 residues. Trimming took off 3 bases at V and 3 bases at J, with 12 bases between the two ends. In DNA form, the CDR3 reads TGTGCCAGCAGTGATGTCAGGGCACTCAATCAGCCCCAGCATTTT. Its protein product is CASSDVRALNQPQHF.

This clone was counted between two and nine times. The genes are TRBV4-3 and TRBJ1-2; 9 positions match TRBD1. V lost 0 bases, J lost 3 bases, and 2 bases stayed unmatched. The germline V gene encodes CDR1 LGHNA and CDR2 YSLEER. The CDR3 spans 15 residues. The CDR3 DNA follows: TGCGCCAGCAGCCAAGAACGGGACAGGGACTATGGCTACACCTTC. Translation gives CASSQERDRDYGYTF.

The CDR3: CASSQYGSGRTVEAFF. In DNA form, the CDR3 reads TGTGCCAGCAGCCAGTATGGCAGCGGGAGAACCGTTGAAGCTTTCTTT. The chain combines TRBV11-2 with TRBJ1-1; D not certain. CDR1 is SGHAT and CDR2 is FQNNGV in the germline V gene. Deletions cut 5 bases from V and 7 bases from J, with 23 bases between. The CDR3 is made up of 16 amino acids.

As to this clone: Other DNA variants within this sample encode the same CDR3. This chain links TRBV9 with TRBJ2-3; 11 positions match TRBD2. CDR3 length: 16 amino acids. Germline CDR1 SGDLS, CDR2 YYNGEE. V lost 5 bases to trimming and J lost 0 bases; unmatched junction nucleotides: 5. CDR3 in DNA: TGTGCCAGCAGTGTGGGGACTAGCGGTAGCACAGATACGCAGTATTTT. It specifies CASSVGTSGSTDTQYF.

V and J are TRBV5-5 and TRBJ2-6, with D unclear. This CDR3 has 16 amino acids. V lost 1 base, J lost 2 bases, and 10 bases lay in between. Germline V gene sequence: CDR1 SGHKS, CDR2 YYEKEE (reference sequence). For the CDR3, the DNA is TGTGCCAGCAGCTTGAAGTCCCAGACTGGGGCCAACGTCCTGACTTTC. It translates to CASSLKSQTGANVLTF.

The chain links TRBV5-4 to TRBJ2-3; a possible D gene is TRBD1 (5 bases). The CDR3 contains 15 residues. Germline CDR1 reads SGHNT; CDR2 reads YYREEE (reference sequence). V lost 0 bases and J lost 0, with 8 bases in between. The CDR3, as DNA: TGTGCCAGCAGCTTGGGACAGATTAGCACAGATACGCAGTATTTT. This gives the protein CASSLGQISTDTQYF.

The rearrangement uses TRBV7-8 and TRBJ1-3; a possible D gene is TRBD1 (5 bases). The CDR3 consists of 15 residues. Per germline, CDR1 SGHVS and CDR2 FQNEAQ. The V end was cut by 2 bases, the J end by 3 bases, with 11 bases between. The CDR3 DNA is TGTGCCAGCAGCTTATCATCAGGGTATGGAAACACCATATATTTT. Protein: CASSLSSGYGNTIYF.

V and J are TRBV7-2 and TRBJ1-4, with a possible D match to TRBD1 (5 bases). The CDR3 has 14 residues. Per germline, CDR1 SGHTA and CDR2 FQGNSA. Trimming cost V 5 bases and J 8 bases, with 15 bases left between them. CDR3 coding DNA: TGTGCCAGCAGCCCGAACGGAGGGGCCGAAAAACTGTTTTTT. This translates into CASSPNGGAEKLFF.

This clone occurred once. The chain links TRBV12-5 to TRBJ2-7, with a tentative D call TRBD1 (5 bases). The CDR3 covers 14 residues. V lost 3 bases, J lost 1 base, and 10 bases lay in between. Germline V gene data show CDR1 as LGHNT and CDR2 as FRNRAP. CDR3 loop: CASGLKGLSYEQYV. In DNA form, the CDR3 reads TGTGCTAGTGGTTTAAAGGGGTTATCCTACGAGCAGTACGTC.

The J gene is TRBJ2-1, the V gene TRBV13; 7 bases map to TRBD2. Germline loops: CDR1 PRHDT, CDR2 FYEKMQ (reference sequence). The V segment lost 1 base and the J segment 8 bases; nucleotides outside the gene matches: 11. The CDR3 consists of 16 residues. In DNA, the CDR3 is TGTGCCAGCAGCTTAGTTTGGGGGGAGGGCGGCGATGAGCAGTTCTTC. Its protein is CASSLVWGEGGDEQFF.

This clone was observed a single time. This sequence joins TRBV7-7 and TRBJ2-5; the match to TRBD1 covers 8 bases. The junction had 6 bases not matched to a gene; V was cut back by 4 bases and J by 5 bases. The CDR3 totals 14 residues. Germline values: CDR1 SSHAT, CDR2 FNYEAQ (reference sequence). DNA for the CDR3: TGTGCCAGCAGCTCAGACAGGGGCAGGGAGACCCAGTACTTC. It codes for CASSSDRGRETQYF.

The chain combines TRBV20-1 with TRBJ2-1; 7 nucleotides line up with TRBD2. With V trimmed by 7 bases and J by 9 bases, 6 bases remained unmatched. Per the germline V gene, CDR1 is DFQATT and CDR2 is SNEGSKA (reference sequence). This CDR3 is built from 11 residues. CDR3 protein: CSVKSGGEQFF. Written as DNA, the CDR3 is TGCAGTGTCAAGTCGGGGGGTGAGCAGTTCTTC.